These 4 T cell receptor beta chains originate from one sample sequenced in a study of blood T cell repertoires in COVID-19. Clones were read by immunoSEQ multiplex PCR, and TCRdb kept only the in-frame ones, dropping some. The sample has 330,000 or so clones, roughly 90% seen once. Sequenced: peripheral blood. All receptors derive from a woman between 55 and 75 years old with COVID-19, enrolled during active disease.

The V call is TRBV18, the J call TRBJ2-3, with 11 bases aligning to TRBD2. Trimming took 1 base from V and 4 from J; bases not matched to a gene: 1. This CDR3 is 15 amino acids long. CDR1 KGHSH and CDR2 LQKENI come from the germline V gene. The CDR3 coding sequence is TGTGCCAGCTCACCACTTAGCGGGGGGGCAGATACGCAGTATTTT. Encoded protein: CASSPLSGGADTQYF.

This chain joins TRBV7-9 and TRBJ1-3, with D unclear. Between the trimmed V and J ends, which lost 2 bases and 2 bases, there was a span of 13 bases. This CDR3 has 16 amino acids. Germline V gives CDR1 SEHNR, CDR2 FQNEAQ (reference sequence). The CDR3 DNA reads TGTGCCAGCAGCTTATCAGGTCAAGAGCCTGGAAACACCATATATTTT. Protein sequence: CASSLSGQEPGNTIYF.

The rearrangement links TRBV7-2 to TRBJ1-6; the D gene is possibly TRBD1 (5 bases). In germline, CDR1 is SGHTA, CDR2 FQGNSA. The CDR3 runs to 16 residues. Deletions cut 6 bases from V and 9 bases from J, with 21 bases between. CDR3 in amino acids: CASSLDSFVYGSPLHF. Here the CDR3 DNA reads TGTGCCAGCAGTCTTGACAGTTTCGTTTATGGTTCACCCCTCCACTTT.

This rearrangement joins TRBV6-6 to TRBJ2-1, with TRBD2 matching 7 bases. Germline V gene sequence: CDR1 MNHNY, CDR2 SVGAGI (reference sequence). Trimming removed 6 bases from V and 3 bases from J; junction bases left unmatched: 8. This CDR3 spans 15 amino acids. The CDR3 region has the DNA TGTGCCAGCAGGAAGGGTGGGGGGGACTACAATGAGCAGTTCTTC. It translates to CASRKGGGDYNEQFF.